The source of this T cell receptor beta chain is a study of type 1 regulatory T cells. This clonotype was seen more than once but under ten times. Relative to the germline gene, one junction end is altered; a read error may explain this. This CDR3 is built from 14 residues. Germline V lookup: CDR1 DFQATT, CDR2 SNEGSKA (reference sequence). TCRdb re-called the reads through MiXCR, storing one row per CDR3 protein. Here the sample spans about 100,000 distinct CDR3 sequences, roughly a third being singletons. The TCR sequence derives from a human donor in good health. The chain links TRBV20-1 to TRBJ2-2, with D perhaps TRBD1 (6 bases). The sample consisted of CD4+ T cells, either the whole sample or a sorted fraction (not recorded which). The CDR3 sequence is CSARRDTNTGELFF. CDR3 bases: TGCAGCGCTAGACGGGACACCAACACCGGGGAGCTGTTTTTT.